Here is one T cell receptor (beta chain) with its context. Its antigen is not known. This CDR3 contains 16 residues. Germline loops: CDR1 MNHNY, CDR2 SVGAGI (reference sequence). V was shortened by 2 bases and J by 4 bases, with 15 bases between the two germline ends. These data belong to a study of immune evolution from preneoplasia to lung adenocarcinoma. Broader study findings: From normal lung to invasive adenocarcinoma, top clone frequencies appeared to decrease.

Sequencing used immunoSEQ multiplex PCR; TCRdb keeps in-frame clones, though not all of them. The repertoire includes under 7,000 clones, approximately 79% of them detected once, and about 2.9% sits in the top ten. The chain has TRBV6-6 and TRBJ1-5; D call uncertain. The TCR was taken from a person between 60 and 79 years old with lung adenocarcinoma. Sequenced material: FFPE minimally invasive lung adenocarcinoma tissue. The CDR3 sequence is CASSYGQPKGNQPQHF. DNA of the CDR3: TGTGCCAGCAGTTACGGGCAGCCGAAGGGTAATCAGCCCCAGCATTTT.